This entry is about one T cell receptor beta chain. The source of the sample is a study of blood T cell repertoires in COVID-19. About the study: Sources were T cells, B-cell-depleted T cells, or PBMCs; the material itself was cDNA or gDNA.

Per germline, CDR1 SGHRS and CDR2 YFSETQ. After removal of 4 bases from V and 5 bases from J, the junction contained 9 bases not matched to a gene. CDR3 length: 15 amino acids. TCRdb's table, derived via immunoSEQ multiplex PCR, lists solely in-frame clones and lacks some. The sample carries 130,000 to 150,000 clones, 85% recorded once. The chain uses TRBV5-1 and TRBJ2-3; TRBD2 matches at 8 bases. The sample was peripheral blood. The source is a human donor with acute or convalescent COVID-19. The donor label of this sample is uncertain. In DNA form, the CDR3 reads TGCGCCAGCAGCCGGAGGGGCGGGGGGCAAGATACGCAGTATTTT. This gives the protein CASSRRGGGQDTQYF.